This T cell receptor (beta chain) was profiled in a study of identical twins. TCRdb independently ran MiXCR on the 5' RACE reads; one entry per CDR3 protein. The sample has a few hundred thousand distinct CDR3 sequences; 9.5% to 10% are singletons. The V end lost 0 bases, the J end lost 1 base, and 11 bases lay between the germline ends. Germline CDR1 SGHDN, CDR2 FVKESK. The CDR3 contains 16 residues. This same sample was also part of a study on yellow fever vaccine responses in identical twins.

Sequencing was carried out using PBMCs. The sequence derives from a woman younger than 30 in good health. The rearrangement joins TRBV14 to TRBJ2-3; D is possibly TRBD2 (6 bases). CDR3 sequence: CASSQDRTGGTDTQYF. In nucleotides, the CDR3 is TGTGCCAGCAGCCAAGACCGTACGGGGGGCACAGATACGCAGTATTTT.